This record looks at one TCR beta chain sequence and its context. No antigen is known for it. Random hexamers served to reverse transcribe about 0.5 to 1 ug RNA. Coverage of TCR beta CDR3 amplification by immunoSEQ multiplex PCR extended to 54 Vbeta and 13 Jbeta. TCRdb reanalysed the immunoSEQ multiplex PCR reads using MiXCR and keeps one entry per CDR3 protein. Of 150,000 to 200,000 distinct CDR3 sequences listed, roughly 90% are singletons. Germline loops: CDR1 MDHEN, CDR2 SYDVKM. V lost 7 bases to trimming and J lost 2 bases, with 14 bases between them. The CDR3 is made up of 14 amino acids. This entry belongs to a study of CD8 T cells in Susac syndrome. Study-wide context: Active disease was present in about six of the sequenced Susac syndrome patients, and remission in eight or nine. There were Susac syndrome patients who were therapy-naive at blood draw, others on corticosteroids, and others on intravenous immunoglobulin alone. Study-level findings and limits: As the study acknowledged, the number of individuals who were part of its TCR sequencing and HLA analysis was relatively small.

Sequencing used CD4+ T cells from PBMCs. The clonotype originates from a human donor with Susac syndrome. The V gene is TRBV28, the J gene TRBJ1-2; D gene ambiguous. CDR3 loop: CASTIEQRNYGYTF. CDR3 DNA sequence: TGTGCCAGCACCATAGAGCAGAGGAACTATGGCTACACCTTC.